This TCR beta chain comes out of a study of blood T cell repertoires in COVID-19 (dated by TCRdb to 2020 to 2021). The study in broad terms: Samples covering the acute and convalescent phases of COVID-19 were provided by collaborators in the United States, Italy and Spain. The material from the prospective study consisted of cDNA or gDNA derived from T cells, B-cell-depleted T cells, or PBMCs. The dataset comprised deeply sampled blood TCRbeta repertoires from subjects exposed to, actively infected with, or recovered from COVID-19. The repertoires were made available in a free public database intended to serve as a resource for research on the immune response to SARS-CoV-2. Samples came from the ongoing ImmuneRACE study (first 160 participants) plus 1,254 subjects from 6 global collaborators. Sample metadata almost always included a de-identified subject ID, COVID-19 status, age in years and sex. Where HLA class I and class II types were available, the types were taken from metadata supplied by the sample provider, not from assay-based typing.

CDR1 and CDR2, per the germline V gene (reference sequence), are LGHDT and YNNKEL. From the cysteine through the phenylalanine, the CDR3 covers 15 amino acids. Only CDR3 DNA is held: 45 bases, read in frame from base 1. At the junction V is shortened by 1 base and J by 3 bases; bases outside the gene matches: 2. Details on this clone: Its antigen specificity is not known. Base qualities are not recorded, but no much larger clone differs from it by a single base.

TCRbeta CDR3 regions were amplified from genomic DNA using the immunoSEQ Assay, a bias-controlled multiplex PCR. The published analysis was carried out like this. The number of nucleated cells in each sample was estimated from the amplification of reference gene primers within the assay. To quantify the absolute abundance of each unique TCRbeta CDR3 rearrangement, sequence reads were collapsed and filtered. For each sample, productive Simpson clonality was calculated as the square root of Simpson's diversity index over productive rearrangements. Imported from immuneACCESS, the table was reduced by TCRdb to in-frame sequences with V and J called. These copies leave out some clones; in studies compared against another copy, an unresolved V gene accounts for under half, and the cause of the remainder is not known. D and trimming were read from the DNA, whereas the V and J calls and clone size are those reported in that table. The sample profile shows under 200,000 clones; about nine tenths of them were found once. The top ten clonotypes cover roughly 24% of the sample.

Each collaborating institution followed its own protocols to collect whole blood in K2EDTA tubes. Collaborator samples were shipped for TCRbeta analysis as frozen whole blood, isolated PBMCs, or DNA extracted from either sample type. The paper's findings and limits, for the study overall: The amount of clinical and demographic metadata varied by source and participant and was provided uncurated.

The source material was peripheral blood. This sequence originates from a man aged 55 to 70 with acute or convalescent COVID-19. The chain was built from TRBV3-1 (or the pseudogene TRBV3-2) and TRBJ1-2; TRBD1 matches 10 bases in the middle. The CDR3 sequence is CASSQAGQGDYGYTF. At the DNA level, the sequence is TGTGCCAGCAGCCAAGCCGGACAGGGGGACTATGGCTACACCTTC.